Following are 25 T cell receptor beta chains from one sample sequenced in a study of T cells after yellow fever vaccination. MiXCR, applied by TCRdb to the 5' RACE reads, yields one record per CDR3 protein. The sample consists of more than 250,000 distinct CDR3 sequences, 6.8% of them appearing once. Sample: PBMCs, taken 45 days after the first yellow fever vaccination. The source is a man between 18 and 29 years old who received the YFV17D yellow fever vaccine.

The chain joins TRBV18 to TRBJ2-5; 9 bases line up with TRBD1. V was clipped by 6 bases and J by 2 bases; unmatched bases: 7. Per the germline V gene, CDR1 is KGHSH and CDR2 is LQKENI. The CDR3 loop spans 15 amino acids. CDR3 DNA sequence: TGTGCCAGCTCCTCCGGACAGGGGAGACAAGAGACCCAGTACTTC. Protein product: CASSSGQGRQETQYF.

The chain couples TRBV4-3 to TRBJ1-5; D gene unclear. This CDR3 has 17 residues. Germline V gives CDR1 LGHNA, CDR2 YSLEER. The V and J ends lost 0 bases and 2 bases respectively, with 14 bases between them. CDR3 loop: CASSQDPSGDGNQPQHF. CDR3 sequence (DNA): TGCGCCAGCAGCCAAGATCCGTCGGGTGATGGCAATCAGCCCCAGCATTTT.

This clonotype has at least ten counts. The chain uses TRBV5-1 and TRBJ2-2, with a possible D match to TRBD1 (5 bases). The CDR3 is 14 residues long. Germline CDR1 and CDR2: SGHRS and YFSETQ. V lost 2 bases, J lost 2 bases, and 7 bases lay in between. CDR3 region: CASSLGVNTGELFF. The CDR3, as DNA: TGCGCCAGCAGCTTAGGGGTAAACACCGGGGAGCTGTTTTTT.

This clonotype appeared a few times. The chain is built from TRBV20-1 and TRBJ1-1; D unclear. V was pared by 6 bases and J by 1 base, with 12 bases between. The germline gives CDR1 DFQATT, CDR2 SNEGSKA (reference sequence). The CDR3 runs 13 residues. The CDR3 nucleotides read TGCAGTGCCAACCCCGACCAGAACACTGAAGCTTTCTTT. Translation: CSANPDQNTEAFF.

The chain links TRBV12-3 or TRBV12-4 to TRBJ2-6; 9 nucleotides match TRBD1. This CDR3 contains 17 residues. With V trimmed by 2 bases and J by 0 bases, 2 bases remained unmatched. The CDR3 DNA follows: TGTGCCAGCAGTTTAAGGGGACAGGGCTCTGGGGCCAACGTCCTGACTTTC. It specifies CASSLRGQGSGANVLTF.

Note on this clonotype: With a much larger clone just one base away, this may be a read error. This chain connects TRBV12-3 or TRBV12-4 to TRBJ2-2; no firm D call. This CDR3 is 15 amino acids long. The V and J ends lost 5 bases and 3 bases respectively, with 13 bases between them. CDR3 region: CASSRASAHTGELFF. The CDR3 DNA is TGTGCCAGCAGTCGAGCGTCAGCCCACACCGGGGAGCTGTTTTTT.

This clonotype showed up just a few times. The V gene is TRBV27, the J gene TRBJ1-2, with unresolved D. Per germline, CDR1 MNHEY and CDR2 SMNVEV (reference sequence). The ends were cut back, 3 bases at V and 4 bases at J, with 9 bases in the middle. CDR3 length: 13 residues. The CDR3 DNA sequence: TGTGCCAGCAGTTTTAGCGGCGTCTATGGCTACACCTTC. This gives the protein CASSFSGVYGYTF.

The rearrangement joins TRBV27 to TRBJ2-1, with D perhaps TRBD2 (6 bases). In germline, CDR1 is MNHEY, CDR2 SMNVEV (reference sequence). This CDR3 is built from 15 residues. The V end lost 2 bases, the J end lost 8 bases, and 16 bases lay between the germline ends. CDR3 loop: CASSLGDSGGYEQFF. CDR3 nucleotides: TGTGCCAGCAGTTTAGGGGACTCTGGGGGGTATGAGCAGTTCTTC.

The chain couples TRBV20-1 to TRBJ2-7; perhaps TRBD2 as D (6 bases). Germline CDR1 reads DFQATT; CDR2 reads SNEGSKA (reference sequence). The V end lost 3 bases, the J end lost 1 base, and 10 bases lay between the germline ends. The CDR3 covers 13 residues. The DNA of the CDR3 is TGCAGTGCTAGGTATGGGGGGTCCTACGAGCAGTACGTC. Translating gives CSARYGGSYEQYV.

This clonotype was seen a few times. The genes are TRBV20-1 and TRBJ2-1; D unclear. The CDR3 covers 12 residues. In germline, CDR1 is DFQATT, CDR2 SNEGSKA (reference sequence). Trimming removed 3 bases at V and 3 bases at J, with 6 bases between. CDR3 DNA sequence: TGCAGTGCTAGGGGAAGCTACAATGAGCAGTTCTTC. The encoded protein is CSARGSYNEQFF.

V and J are TRBV7-9 and TRBJ2-3; 9 bases are shared with TRBD1. Trimming cost V 6 bases and J 2 bases; bases outside gene matches: 9. The length of the CDR3 is 16 residues. Per germline, CDR1 SEHNR and CDR2 FQNEAQ (reference sequence). CDR3 bases: TGTGCCAGCAGTAAACAGGGGGCTGGATCCACAGATACGCAGTATTTT. Protein product: CASSKQGAGSTDTQYF.

This clonotype showed up just a few times. The chain's CDR3 is CASSSSRDRGDRYEQYF. CDR3 DNA: TGTGCCAGCAGCTCATCTAGGGACAGGGGGGATAGGTACGAGCAGTACTTC. The genes are TRBV7-8 and TRBJ2-7, with 11 bases aligning to TRBD1. The CDR3 is made up of 17 amino acids. Germline V CDR1 and CDR2: SGHVS, FQNEAQ. J gave up 4 bases and V 4 bases, and 12 bases lay outside the gene matches.

This clonotype occurred a few times. The genes are TRBV4-3 and TRBJ2-2, with D perhaps matching TRBD1 or TRBD2 (5 bases each). Germline values: CDR1 LGHNA, CDR2 YSLEER. Trimming shortened V by 0 bases and J by 6 bases, and 8 bases separated the two germline ends. CDR3 size: 14 residues. CDR3 nucleotides: TGCGCCAGCAGCCAAGATTCGGGGCCCGGGGAGCTGTTTTTT. Its translation: CASSQDSGPGELFF.

The CDR3 nucleotides read TGCAGTGCCTGGAACAGGGGATTGGGTAACGAGCAGTACTTC. It encodes CSAWNRGLGNEQYF. This chain uses TRBV20-1 with TRBJ2-7, with 7 bases lining up with TRBD1. This CDR3 is built from 14 residues. Trimming took 6 bases from V and 5 from J; bases not matched to a gene: 13. The germline CDR1 and CDR2 sequences are DFQATT and SNEGSKA (reference sequence).

This clonotype was observed a few times. The chain recombines TRBV27 with TRBJ2-1; TRBD1 matches at 11 bases. This CDR3 is 14 amino acids long. V shed 6 bases, J shed 7 bases, and the junction held 5 bases outside the gene matches. Germline V gene lookup returns CDR1 MNHEY and CDR2 SMNVEV (reference sequence). CDR3 loop: CASRGTGGRNEQFF. The CDR3, as DNA: TGTGCCAGCAGGGGGACAGGGGGTAGAAATGAGCAGTTCTTC.

This chain links TRBV18 with TRBJ2-1, with D uncertain. CDR1 KGHSH and CDR2 LQKENI come from the germline V gene. Trimming pared 0 bases from V and 4 bases from J, leaving 7 bases between. CDR3 length: 14 amino acids. The CDR3: CASSPPGRYNEQFF. CDR3 bases: TGTGCCAGCTCACCACCCGGGCGATACAATGAGCAGTTCTTC.

This clonotype was seen only a few times. The V and J genes are TRBV14 and TRBJ1-1, with D hard to call. Germline V lookup: CDR1 SGHDN, CDR2 FVKESK. This CDR3 region has 14 residues. The ends were cut back, 4 bases at V and 1 base at J, with 10 bases in the middle. This CDR3 is CASSRFAPNTEAFF. In DNA form, the CDR3 reads TGTGCCAGCAGCCGATTCGCCCCGAACACTGAAGCTTTCTTT.

This chain connects TRBV12-3 or TRBV12-4 to TRBJ2-7; 7 bases agree with TRBD1. The CDR3 spans 13 residues. V lost 5 bases and J lost 5; bases outside the gene matches: 6. The CDR3 here is CASSVGQANEQYV. DNA for the CDR3: TGTGCCAGCAGTGTAGGACAGGCCAACGAGCAGTACGTC.

This clonotype was observed a few times. The chain uses TRBV30 and TRBJ1-3, with 10 bases identical to TRBD1. V was clipped by 1 base and J by 5 bases; unmatched bases: 2. Germline-derived CDR1 and CDR2 are GTSNPN and SVGIG (reference sequence). CDR3 length: 14 residues. The CDR3 protein is CAWSAGQGRNTIYF. CDR3 DNA sequence: TGTGCCTGGAGTGCGGGACAGGGGAGAAACACCATATATTTT. The complete variable domain, with remaining parts taken from reference TRBV30 and TRBJ1-3, reads SQTIHQWPATLVQPVGSPLSLECTVEGTSNPNLYWYRQAAGRGLQLLFYSVGIGQISSEVPQNLSASRPQDRQFILSSKKLLLSDSGFYLCAWSAGQGRNTIYFGEGSWLTVV.

This clonotype was observed a handful of times. The V and J genes are TRBV5-4 and TRBJ2-5, with D possibly TRBD2 on 6 matching bases. The ends were cut back, 10 bases at V and 4 bases at J, with 17 bases in the middle. Germline V gene sequence: CDR1 SGHNT, CDR2 YYREEE (reference sequence). The CDR3 is 13 residues long. The chain's CDR3 is CAAGQVTGETQYF. CDR3 in DNA: TGTGCCGCGGGGCAGGTCACGGGAGAGACCCAGTACTTC.

This clonotype has a count of ten or more. This rearrangement joins TRBV5-1 to TRBJ2-5; 11 bases are shared with TRBD2. The length of the CDR3 is 14 residues. Germline values: CDR1 SGHRS, CDR2 YFSETQ. With V trimmed by 5 bases and J by 6 bases, 6 bases remained unmatched. The CDR3 DNA sequence: TGCGCCAGCAGGACCGGACTAGCGGGCCAGACCCAGTACTTC. Its translation is CASRTGLAGQTQYF. Together with reference TRBV5-1 and TRBJ2-5, the CDR3 gives the full variable domain: KAGVTQTPRYLIKTRGQQVTLSCSPISGHRSVSWYQQTPGQGLQFLFEYFSETQRNKGNFPGRFSGRQFSNSRSEMNVSTLELGDSALYLCASRTGLAGQTQYFGPGTRLLVL.

This clonotype has more than one count but fewer than ten. The chain uses TRBV5-1 and TRBJ2-7; D not resolved. Trimming took off 0 bases at V and 1 base at J, with 8 bases between the two ends. The CDR3 length is 14 residues. Germline V CDR1 and CDR2: SGHRS, YFSETQ. CDR3 sequence: CASSLDGSSYEQYF. CDR3 coding DNA: TGCGCCAGCAGCTTGGATGGATCTTCCTACGAGCAGTACTTC.

This clonotype has more than one count but fewer than ten. V gene TRBV7-2 combines with J gene TRBJ2-4, with a weak D call TRBD2 (6 bases). Germline assignment: CDR1 SGHTA and CDR2 FQGNSA. The length of the CDR3 is 14 residues. The ends were cut back, 1 base at V and 8 bases at J, with 12 bases in the middle. CDR3 in amino acids: CASSLGAGRDIQYF. DNA of the CDR3: TGTGCCAGCAGCTTAGGCGCGGGAAGGGACATTCAGTACTTC.

The chain recombines TRBV6-2 or TRBV6-3 with TRBJ2-7; the D gene is possibly TRBD2 (6 bases). CDR1 and CDR2 from the germline V gene are MNHEY and SVGEGT. V was cut by 8 bases and J by 6 bases, with 26 bases left in between. The CDR3 runs to 16 residues. CDR3 nucleotides: TGTGCCAGCGCATACCCCGGGCCCAGCGGGCTTGCCGAGCAGTACTTC. Protein sequence: CASAYPGPSGLAEQYF.

This clonotype was picked up many times. The J gene is TRBJ2-5, the V gene TRBV9, with D uncertain. The CDR3 contains 12 residues. V lost 4 bases to trimming and J lost 3 bases, with 7 bases between them. Germline V gene data show CDR1 as SGDLS and CDR2 as YYNGEE. CDR3 sequence reads: CASSPIEETQYF. The CDR3 nucleotides are TGTGCCAGCAGCCCCATCGAAGAGACCCAGTACTTC.